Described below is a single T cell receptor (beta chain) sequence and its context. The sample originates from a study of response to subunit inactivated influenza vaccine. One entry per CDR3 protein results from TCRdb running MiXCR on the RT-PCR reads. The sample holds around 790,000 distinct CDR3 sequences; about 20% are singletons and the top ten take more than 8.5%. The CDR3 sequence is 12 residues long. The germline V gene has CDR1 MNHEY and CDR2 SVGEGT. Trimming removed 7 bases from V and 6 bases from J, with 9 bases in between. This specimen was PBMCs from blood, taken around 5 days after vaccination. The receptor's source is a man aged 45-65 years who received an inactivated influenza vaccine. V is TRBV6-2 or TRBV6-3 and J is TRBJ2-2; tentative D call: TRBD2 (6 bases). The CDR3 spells CASKEGPGELFF. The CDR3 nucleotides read TGTGCCAGCAAGGAGGGTCCCGGGGAGCTGTTTTTT.